The source of this T cell receptor (delta chain) is a study of Vδ1+ human thymocytes. Study results and limitations: Thymic TRG and TRD repertoires appeared highly polyclonal. Thymic delta-chain repertoires held roughly 18% Vdelta2 sequences and few Vdelta3, despite high sort purity.

Alphabeta T cells were depleted, then CD3+ Vdelta1+ Vdelta2- thymocytes were FACS-sorted. Extracted RNA was reverse transcribed into cDNA. CDR3 amplicons came from multiplex PCR with pooled V-gene forward and constant-region reverse primers. TCRdb redid the clone calls on the multiplex PCR reads with CATT. The profile shows about 75,000 delta-chain clones, approximately 37% of them singletons. This clone was seen only a few times. Antigen unknown. The V and J ends lost 1 base and 2 bases respectively, with 29 bases between them. The CDR3 runs 21 residues. CDR1 is TSWWSYY and CDR2 is QGS in the germline V gene.

The sample was Vdelta1+ gamma-delta thymocytes from the thymus. Stated subset: FACS-sorted CD3+ TCRalphabeta- TCRVdelta1+ TCRVdelta2- thymocytes. This clonotype was obtained from a boy under two years old who had congenital heart surgery. This rearrangement joins TRDV1 to TRDJ1; D could derive from TRDD2 or TRDD3 (5 bases each). CDR3 in DNA: TGTGCTCTTGGGGAACCCTCGCATTCCTGGGCCAGCTCCTTTGTGACCGATAAACTCATCTTT. Its translation: CALGEPSHSWASSFVTDKLIF.